The clone carrying this TCR beta chain is a singleton in its sample. Antigen specificity is unknown. The data derive from a study of cytomegalovirus exposure and HLA in healthy donors. Notes on the study in general: A later analysis linked a missense variant in DCLRE1C to the trimming of TCR beta V and J genes.

Primers: 60 Vbeta forward and 13 Jbeta reverse. Here immunoSEQ multiplex PCR was the method, and the copy in TCRdb shows in-frame clones only, minus some. Of about 160,000 clones listed, around 80% are singletons. Per the germline V gene, CDR1 is SGHTA and CDR2 is FQGNSA. V was pared by 5 bases and J by 7 bases, with 7 bases of the junction left unmatched. The CDR3 loop spans 13 amino acids. Sequences were obtained from PBMCs. V and J are TRBV7-2 and TRBJ1-2; TRBD1 aligns across 7 bases. The source of this sequence is a middle-aged man in good health and CMV-seronegative. CDR3: CASSPGTVLGYTF. CDR3 DNA: TGTGCCAGCAGCCCCGGGACAGTGCTTGGCTACACCTTC.